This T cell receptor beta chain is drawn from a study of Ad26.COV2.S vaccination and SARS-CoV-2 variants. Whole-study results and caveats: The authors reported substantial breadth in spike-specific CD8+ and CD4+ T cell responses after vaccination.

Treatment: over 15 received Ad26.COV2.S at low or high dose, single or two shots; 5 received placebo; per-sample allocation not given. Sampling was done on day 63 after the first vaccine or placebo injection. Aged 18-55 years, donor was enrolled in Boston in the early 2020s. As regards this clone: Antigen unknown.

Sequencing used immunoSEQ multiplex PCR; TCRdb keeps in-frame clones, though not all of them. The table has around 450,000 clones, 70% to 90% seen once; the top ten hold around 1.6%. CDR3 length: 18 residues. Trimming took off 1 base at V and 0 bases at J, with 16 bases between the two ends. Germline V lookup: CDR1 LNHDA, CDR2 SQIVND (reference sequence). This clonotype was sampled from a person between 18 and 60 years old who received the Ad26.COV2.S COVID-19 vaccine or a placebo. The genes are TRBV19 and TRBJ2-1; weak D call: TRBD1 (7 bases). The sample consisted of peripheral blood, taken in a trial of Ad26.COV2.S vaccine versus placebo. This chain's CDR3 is CASSIGRDSLTSYNEQFF. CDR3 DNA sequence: TGTGCCAGTAGTATAGGGAGGGACAGCCTTACCTCCTACAATGAGCAGTTCTTC. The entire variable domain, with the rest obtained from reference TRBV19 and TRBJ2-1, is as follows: DGGITQSPKYLFRKEGQNVTLSCEQNLNHDAMYWYRQDPGQGLRLIYYSQIVNDFQKGDIAEGYSVSREKKESFPLTVTSAQKNPTAFYLCASSIGRDSLTSYNEQFFGPGTRLTVL.